At least ten counts were recorded for the clone carrying this T cell receptor beta chain. Its antigen is currently unknown. The data were obtained in a study of T cells in Graves' hyperthyroidism and ophthalmopathy. Amplification of TCR beta CDR3 regions was performed using RNA transcripts as template. The study used the HTBI primer set for a first-round RT-PCR of the TCR CDR3. From the multiplex PCR reads, TCRdb called clonotypes with MiXCR, one entry per CDR3 protein. Here the sample spans under 250,000 distinct CDR3 sequences, about a sixth being singletons. Germline values: CDR1 LNHDA, CDR2 SQIVND (reference sequence). The CDR3 spans 14 residues. V lost 6 bases to trimming and J lost 0 bases, with 12 bases between them. Notes on the study in general: Stable hyperthyroidism and ophthalmopathy were separated using 13 V-J signatures.

The authors deemed Graves' hyperthyroidism stable absent ophthalmopathy progression within 18 months. Patients with uncontrolled infections, other autoimmune diseases, pregnancy or lactation were excluded. Clinical symptoms, serum thyroxine and TRAb, thyroid ultrasound and orbital computed tomography were used for the diagnoses. The receptor's source is a woman aged 45-60 years with Graves' hyperthyroidism. The chain employs TRBV19 and TRBJ2-7; the D gene is possibly TRBD1 (5 bases). The material sequenced was blood. CDR3 coding DNA: TGTGCCAGTAGGCCCGACAGAATCTCCTACGAGCAGTACTTC. It yields the protein CASRPDRISYEQYF.